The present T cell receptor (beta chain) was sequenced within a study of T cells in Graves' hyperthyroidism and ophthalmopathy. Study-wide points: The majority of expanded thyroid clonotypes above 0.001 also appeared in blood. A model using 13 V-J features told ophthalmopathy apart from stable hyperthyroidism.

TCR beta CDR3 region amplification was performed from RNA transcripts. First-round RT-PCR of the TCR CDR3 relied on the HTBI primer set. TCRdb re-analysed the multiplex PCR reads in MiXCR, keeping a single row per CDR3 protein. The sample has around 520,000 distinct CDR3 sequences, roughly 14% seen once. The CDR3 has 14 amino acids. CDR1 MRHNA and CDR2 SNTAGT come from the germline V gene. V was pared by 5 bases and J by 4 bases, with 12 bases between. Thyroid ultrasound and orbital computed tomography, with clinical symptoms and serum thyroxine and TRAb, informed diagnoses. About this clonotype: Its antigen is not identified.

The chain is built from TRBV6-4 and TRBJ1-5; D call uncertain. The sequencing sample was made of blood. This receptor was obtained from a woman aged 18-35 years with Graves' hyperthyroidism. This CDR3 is CASSRESGNQPQHF. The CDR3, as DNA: TGTGCCAGCAGTAGGGAGAGCGGTAATCAGCCCCAGCATTTT.